One T cell receptor (beta chain) is described in this entry. Antigen specificity is unknown. These data come from a study of OX40 agonist ivuxolimab in advanced cancers. Overall study context: Treatment received earlier with anti-PD-1, anti-PD-L1 or anti-CTLA-4 agents was allowed, and around 36% had some. Three patients, one with hepatocellular carcinoma and two with cutaneous melanoma, responded partially. The study, taken as a whole, reports: The authors did not determine the antigen specificity of the expanded peripheral T cells. Low normalized T-cell clonal expansion was also seen in some nonresponders.

Germline CDR1 and CDR2: SGHDN and FVKESK. The CDR3 runs 13 residues. V gave up 0 bases and J gave up 3 bases, with 6 bases separating them. Sequenced by immunoSEQ multiplex PCR; TCRdb stores in-frame clones only, minus some. This table holds 45,000 to 55,000 clones, about 90% found once. The genes are TRBV14 and TRBJ2-7, with D hard to call. This clonotype was obtained from an adult with an advanced solid tumor such as melanoma, head and neck, liver or kidney cancer. The sample consisted of CD4+ or CD8+ T cells sorted from blood, taken in a trial of the OX40 agonist ivuxolimab. DNA for the CDR3: TGTGCCAGCAGCCAAGATTGGAACTACGAGCAGTACTTC. Translated, it gives CASSQDWNYEQYF. The variable domain in full, with the rest retrieved from reference TRBV14 and TRBJ2-7, is EAGVTQFPSHSVIEKGQTVTLRCDPISGHDNLYWYRRVMGKEIKFLLHFVKESKQDESGMPNNRFLAERTGGTYSTLKVQPAELEDSGVYFCASSQDWNYEQYFGPGTRLTVT.